These 24 T cell receptor beta chains came from one sample sequenced in a study of blood T cell repertoires in COVID-19 (dated by TCRdb to between 2020 and 2021). Library generation was performed with the immunoSEQ multiplex PCR assay. Sourced from immuneACCESS, this table was stored by TCRdb with only in-frame sequences that have V and J called. A share of the clones is absent; for the studies checked, an unresolved V gene accounts for under half, and the remainder has no known explanation. The sample contains some 100,000 clones, over 65% of them found a single time. Clones ranked in the top ten supply around 13% of the sample. The sample taken for sequencing was peripheral blood. The source of these receptors is a human donor in a cohort sampled during active COVID-19.

This clone has more than one count but fewer than ten. The chain recombines TRBV5-4 with TRBJ2-4; the D gene is possibly TRBD2 (5 bases). The CDR3 covers 16 residues. Germline CDR1 reads SGHNT; CDR2 reads YYREEE (reference sequence). Trimming took 4 bases from V and 0 from J, leaving 14 bases between them. As DNA, the CDR3 is TGTGCCAGCAGCCGGGATCCTTCTTTAGCCAAAAACATTCAGTACTTC. Its protein is CASSRDPSLAKNIQYF.

Concerning this clone: The sample has other DNA sequences that encode this CDR3 too. The rearrangement uses TRBV7-2 and TRBJ2-1; D ambiguous. V was trimmed by 0 bases and J by 6 bases, leaving 6 bases between them. Looked up from germline, CDR1 is SGHTA and CDR2 is FQGNSA. The CDR3 is 13 amino acids. CDR3 residues: CASSLARSNEQFF. As DNA, the CDR3 is TGTGCCAGCAGCTTAGCTAGAAGCAATGAGCAGTTCTTC. The full variable domain, its missing parts supplied by reference TRBV7-2 and TRBJ2-1, is GAGVSQSPSNKVTEKGKDVELRCDPISGHTALYWYRQSLGQGLEFLIYFQGNSAPDKSGLPSDRFSAERTGGSVSTLTIQRTQQEDSAVYLCASSLARSNEQFFGPGTRLTVL.

The chain employs TRBV5-4 and TRBJ2-5; the D is unclear. Germline V gene lookup returns CDR1 SGHNT and CDR2 YYREEE (reference sequence). V shed 0 bases and J shed 4 bases, with 10 bases lying between them. This CDR3 has 14 residues. CDR3 residues: CASSLVGTGETQYF. CDR3 coding DNA: TGTGCCAGCAGCTTGGTAGGCACGGGAGAGACCCAGTACTTC.

The genes are TRBV6-5 and TRBJ1-1, with D unclear. The CDR3 runs 16 residues. Germline lookup yields CDR1 MNHEY and CDR2 SVGAGI. With 0 bases removed from V and 4 bases from J, the gap between germline ends came to 15 bases. CDR3 protein: CASSYSVRVGVTEAFF. The CDR3 region has the DNA TGTGCCAGCAGTTACTCGGTGAGGGTTGGGGTCACTGAAGCTTTCTTT.

The chain uses TRBV2 and TRBJ1-4, with a possible D match to TRBD1 (5 bases). The CDR3 loop spans 15 amino acids. Deletions cut 4 bases from V and 7 bases from J, with 16 bases between. CDR1 is SNHLY and CDR2 is FYNNEI in the germline V gene. The CDR3 is CASSALGGGGEKLFF. In DNA, the CDR3 is TGTGCCAGCAGTGCCCTTGGGGGAGGAGGTGAAAAACTGTTTTTT. Together with reference TRBV2 and TRBJ1-4, the CDR3 gives the full variable domain: EPEVTQTPSHQVTQMGQEVILRCVPISNHLYFYWYRQILGQKVEFLVSFYNNEISEKSEIFDDQFSVERPDGSNFTLKIRSTKLEDSAMYFCASSALGGGGEKLFFGSGTQLSVL.

The V and J genes are TRBV5-1 and TRBJ2-1; 11 bases match TRBD2. Germline V gives CDR1 SGHRS, CDR2 YFSETQ. The CDR3 is made up of 16 amino acids. After removal of 0 bases from V and 5 bases from J, the junction contained 4 bases not matched to a gene. The CDR3 loop is CASSLVGSGRDNEQFF. DNA of the CDR3: TGCGCCAGCAGCTTGGTGGGTAGCGGGAGGGACAATGAGCAGTTCTTC.

The V call is TRBV2, the J call TRBJ1-3, with TRBD1 matching 8 bases. The CDR3 extends over 15 amino acids. In germline, CDR1 is SNHLY, CDR2 FYNNEI. J was trimmed by 3 bases and V by 7 bases; bases with no gene match: 8. This CDR3 is CASTKDRANGNTIYF. For the CDR3, the DNA is TGTGCCAGCACCAAGGACAGGGCGAATGGAAACACCATATATTTT.

The gene calls are TRBV6-2 or TRBV6-3 and TRBJ1-6, with D unresolved. The CDR3 is 17 residues long. Germline V gives CDR1 MNHEY, CDR2 SVGEGT. V lost 2 bases and J lost 1, with 12 bases in between. CDR3 loop: CASSYRRASSYNSPLHF. CDR3 bases: TGTGCCAGCAGTTACAGGCGGGCAAGTTCCTATAATTCACCCCTCCACTTT.

V and J are TRBV12-3 or TRBV12-4 and TRBJ2-7; no definite D call. The CDR3 length is 13 residues. V gave up 8 bases and J gave up 1 base, with 12 bases separating them. The CDR3 loop is CASCRSGSYEQYF. The CDR3 DNA follows: TGTGCCAGCTGTAGGTCAGGTTCCTACGAGCAGTACTTC.

CDR3 DNA sequence: TGTGCCAGCAGCCTGAGACAGAACACTGAAGCTTTCTTT. This gives the protein CASSLRQNTEAFF. J is TRBJ1-1 and V is TRBV5-5, with D unresolved. The V and J ends lost 4 bases and 1 base respectively, with 8 bases between them. CDR3 length equals 13 residues. Germline V gene data show CDR1 as SGHKS and CDR2 as YYEKEE (reference sequence).

The CDR3 nucleotides are TGTGCCAGCAGCTATGCGACTGGATACGAGCAGTACTTC. It yields the protein CASSYATGYEQYF. This sequence joins TRBV7-2 and TRBJ2-7; D unresolved. The germline V and J ends were trimmed by 4 bases and 4 bases, with 11 bases remaining between them. Germline CDR1 reads SGHTA; CDR2 reads FQGNSA. The CDR3 loop spans 13 amino acids.

The V call is TRBV19, the J call TRBJ2-1; 8 nucleotides line up with TRBD1. After removal of 5 bases from V and 7 bases from J, the junction contained 4 bases not matched to a gene. Germline V gene sequence: CDR1 LNHDA, CDR2 SQIVND (reference sequence). The CDR3 sequence is 13 residues long. CDR3 in amino acids: CASSSRDRNEQFF. The DNA of the CDR3 is TGTGCCAGTAGTTCCCGGGACAGGAATGAGCAGTTCTTC.

The chain has TRBV12-3 or TRBV12-4 and TRBJ1-5; D gene ambiguous. The CDR3 extends over 12 amino acids. With 7 bases removed from V and 5 bases from J, the gap between germline ends came to 9 bases. The CDR3 reads CASNHEDQPQHF. CDR3 in DNA: TGTGCCAGCAACCACGAGGATCAGCCCCAGCATTTT.

The chain joins TRBV5-1 to TRBJ2-3; no firm D call. V lost 2 bases and J lost 6, with 4 bases in between. The CDR3 consists of 11 residues. In germline, CDR1 is SGHRS, CDR2 YFSETQ. CDR3 DNA sequence: TGCGCCAGCAGCTTCATGGATACGCAGTATTTT. Translation gives CASSFMDTQYF.

The chain recombines TRBV5-6 with TRBJ1-1; 7 bases agree with TRBD1. The V gene end was trimmed by 5 bases and the J gene end by 8 bases; junction bases not matched to a gene: 6. There are 12 residues in the CDR3. Germline V CDR1 and CDR2: SGHDT, YYEEEE. CDR3 in amino acids: CASSRQGREAFF. The DNA for the CDR3 is TGTGCCAGCAGTAGACAGGGTAGGGAAGCTTTCTTT.

CDR3 protein: CASSFLGLTFRDTQYF. CDR3 in DNA: TGCGCCAGCAGCTTTCTAGGACTCACTTTTCGGGATACGCAGTATTTT. The chain recombines TRBV5-1 with TRBJ2-3; TRBD2 is a possible D gene (5 bases). Germline CDR1 and CDR2: SGHRS and YFSETQ. V shed 2 bases and J shed 6 bases, with 19 bases lying between them. CDR3 length: 16 amino acids.

The rearrangement uses TRBV16 and TRBJ2-7; TRBD2 might be the D (6 bases). Trimming pared 3 bases from V and 7 bases from J, leaving 16 bases between. The CDR3 has 14 residues. CDR1 is KGHSY, CDR2 FQNENV, per germline. The CDR3 DNA reads as TGTGCCAGCAGCCACCAGGACTACCTGAGGGAGCAGTACTTC. This encodes CASSHQDYLREQYF.

This clone was seen a few times. The V and J genes are TRBV9 and TRBJ2-2; D gene unclear. There are 14 residues in the CDR3. Germline V CDR1 and CDR2: SGDLS, YYNGEE. V was trimmed by 3 bases and J by 4 bases, leaving 10 bases between them. The CDR3 bases are TGTGCCAGCAGCGCGACGACAACCACCGGGGAGCTGTTTTTT. It encodes CASSATTTTGELFF.

The sample holds one count of this clone. The rearrangement uses TRBV5-1 and TRBJ1-6; no definite D call. CDR3 length: 14 residues. Trimming pared 0 bases from V and 6 bases from J, leaving 7 bases between. The germline gives CDR1 SGHRS, CDR2 YFSETQ. The CDR3 is CASSLGPPNSPLHF. The CDR3 nucleotides are TGCGCCAGCAGCTTGGGGCCACCTAATTCACCCCTCCACTTT.

V and J are TRBV4-3 and TRBJ2-7, with D possibly being TRBD1 (6 bases). This CDR3 spans 15 amino acids. Germline lookup yields CDR1 LGHNA and CDR2 YSLEER. Trimming removed 1 base from V and 3 bases from J, with 13 bases in between. CDR3 bases: TGCGCCAGCAGCCAAGGAGGGGGTTGGGGCTACGAGCAGTACTTC. This codes for CASSQGGGWGYEQYF.

The genes are TRBV18 and TRBJ2-6, with 8 positions matching TRBD1. V gave up 8 bases and J gave up 1 base; unmatched junction bases: 10. Germline V gives CDR1 KGHSH, CDR2 LQKENI. The CDR3 sequence is 17 residues long. Here the CDR3 reads CASIPGQGSSGANVLTF. CDR3 DNA sequence: TGTGCCAGCATTCCTGGACAGGGAAGTTCTGGGGCCAACGTCCTGACTTTC.

V gene TRBV5-6 combines with J gene TRBJ2-5; 11 nucleotides agree with TRBD1. The V gene end was trimmed by 4 bases and the J gene end by 5 bases; junction bases not matched to a gene: 4. This CDR3 is 14 amino acids long. CDR1 SGHDT and CDR2 YYEEEE come from the germline V gene. In nucleotides, the CDR3 is TGTGCCAGCAGCAAGGACAGGGGGCTGGAGACCCAGTACTTC. It specifies CASSKDRGLETQYF.

V is TRBV2 and J is TRBJ1-1; D call uncertain. This CDR3 comprises 16 residues. The V end lost 2 bases, the J end lost 0 bases, and 13 bases lay between the germline ends. In germline, CDR1 is SNHLY, CDR2 FYNNEI. CDR3 protein: CASSEWALQLNTEAFF. The DNA of the CDR3 is TGTGCCAGCAGTGAATGGGCTTTGCAGTTGAACACTGAAGCTTTCTTT.

This chain uses TRBV5-1 with TRBJ2-5; tentatively, D is TRBD2 (5 bases). Trimming removed 0 bases at V and 0 bases at J, with 12 bases between. This CDR3 is 16 amino acids long. Germline V CDR1 and CDR2: SGHRS, YFSETQ. The CDR3 loop reads CASSLGSSGYQETQYF. In DNA, the CDR3 is TGCGCCAGCAGCTTGGGATCCAGCGGATACCAAGAGACCCAGTACTTC. The full variable domain, completed using reference TRBV5-1 and TRBJ2-5, is KAGVTQTPRYLIKTRGQQVTLSCSPISGHRSVSWYQQTPGQGLQFLFEYFSETQRNKGNFPGRFSGRQFSNSRSEMNVSTLELGDSALYLCASSLGSSGYQETQYFGPGTRLLVL.